Listed below are T cell receptor beta chains from one sample, sequenced in a study of shared clonotypes between healthy human individuals. Clones were sequenced by immunoSEQ multiplex PCR, and TCRdb holds only the in-frame ones, with some missing. The sample has about 1 million clones; about 76% are singletons. Sequencing was carried out using memory CD4+ T cells sorted from blood. These receptor sequences come from a man aged 18 to 35 in good health. Both conserved end residues are part of each CDR3. Fields, in order: D gene, clone size, J gene, V gene, CDR3 protein, CDR3 DNA. The D gene is left open where the match is weak. Size tells how often a clone was seen (once, few, many) or the class of an expanded clone, and some rows leave it out.

d_call: NA
clone_size: few
j_call: TRBJ1-6
v_call: TRBV27
cdr3_aa: CASSNPGSMGSPLHF
cdr3_nt: TGTGCCAGCAGCAACCCCGGGTCAATGGGTTCACCCCTCCACTTT

d_call: TRBD1
clone_size: NA
j_call: TRBJ1-1
v_call: TRBV2
cdr3_aa: CASSADRGLVAFF
cdr3_nt: TGTGCCAGCAGTGCGGACAGGGGGCTTGTGGCTTTCTTT

d_call: TRBD2
clone_size: once
j_call: TRBJ2-1
v_call: TRBV6-6
cdr3_aa: CASSYSLAGNNEQFF
cdr3_nt: TGTGCCAGCAGTTACTCGCTAGCGGGAAACAATGAGCAGTTCTTC

d_call: NA
clone_size: NA
j_call: TRBJ2-1
v_call: TRBV7-3
cdr3_aa: CASSLGRTGSHEQFF
cdr3_nt: TGTGCCAGCAGCTTAGGGAGAACCGGGAGTCATGAGCAGTTCTTC

d_call: NA
clone_size: NA
j_call: TRBJ2-1
v_call: TRBV19
cdr3_aa: CASSIKPSLGFEQFF
cdr3_nt: TGTGCCAGTAGTATAAAGCCTAGCCTAGGATTTGAGCAGTTCTTC

d_call: NA
clone_size: NA
j_call: TRBJ1-3
v_call: TRBV15
cdr3_aa: CATRGDYSGNTIYF
cdr3_nt: TGTGCCACCAGGGGAGACTACTCTGGAAACACCATATATTTT

d_call: NA
clone_size: few
j_call: TRBJ2-3
v_call: TRBV28
cdr3_aa: CASSFYGSGTDTQYF
cdr3_nt: TGTGCCAGCAGTTTTTATGGGTCAGGAACAGATACGCAGTATTTT

d_call: NA
clone_size: NA
j_call: TRBJ2-3
v_call: TRBV4-1
cdr3_aa: CASSQDPTSTDTQYF
cdr3_nt: TGCGCCAGCAGCCAAGATCCTACTAGCACAGATACGCAGTATTTT

d_call: NA
clone_size: NA
j_call: TRBJ1-4
v_call: TRBV30
cdr3_aa: CAWTGSGQNEKLFF
cdr3_nt: TGTGCCTGGACGGGTAGCGGACAGAATGAAAAACTGTTTTTT

d_call: NA
clone_size: once
j_call: TRBJ2-3
v_call: TRBV15
cdr3_aa: CATSRGAQGSTDTQYF
cdr3_nt: TGTGCCACCAGCAGAGGAGCCCAGGGTAGCACAGATACGCAGTATTTT

d_call: NA
clone_size: NA
j_call: TRBJ2-2
v_call: TRBV5-6
cdr3_aa: CASSFQGSNTGELFF
cdr3_nt: TGTGCCAGCAGCTTCCAGGGGTCGAACACCGGGGAGCTGTTTTTT

d_call: NA
clone_size: few
j_call: TRBJ2-5
v_call: TRBV5-1
cdr3_aa: CASSLRRWGSETQYF
cdr3_nt: TGCGCCAGCAGCTTGAGGAGGTGGGGTTCGGAGACCCAGTACTTC

d_call: TRBD2
clone_size: once
j_call: TRBJ2-5
v_call: TRBV7-8
cdr3_aa: CASIGGARETQYF
cdr3_nt: TGTGCCAGCATCGGGGGGGCCCGAGAGACCCAGTACTTC

d_call: TRBD2
clone_size: NA
j_call: TRBJ2-1
v_call: TRBV6-5
cdr3_aa: CASSFWGGNEQFF
cdr3_nt: TGTGCCAGCAGTTTCTGGGGGGGCAATGAGCAGTTCTTC

d_call: NA
clone_size: NA
j_call: TRBJ2-5
v_call: TRBV29-1
cdr3_aa: CSVESGEGETQYF
cdr3_nt: TGCAGCGTTGAGTCCGGAGAGGGAGAGACCCAGTACTTC

d_call: NA
clone_size: NA
j_call: TRBJ2-7
v_call: TRBV6-6
cdr3_aa: CASSYLSPTYEQYF
cdr3_nt: TGTGCCAGCAGTTACCTCTCCCCGACCTACGAGCAGTACTTC

d_call: NA
clone_size: NA
j_call: TRBJ1-2
v_call: TRBV9
cdr3_aa: CASSVATGGRGGYTF
cdr3_nt: TGTGCCAGCAGCGTAGCTACCGGAGGGAGGGGTGGCTACACCTTC

d_call: NA
clone_size: NA
j_call: TRBJ2-7
v_call: TRBV5-1
cdr3_aa: CASSLDNREQYF
cdr3_nt: TGCGCCAGCAGCCTGGACAACAGGGAGCAGTACTTC

d_call: NA
clone_size: NA
j_call: TRBJ1-2
v_call: TRBV5-6
cdr3_aa: CASTPGTGRGGYTF
cdr3_nt: TGTGCCAGCACCCCCGGGACGGGCAGGGGTGGCTACACCTTC

d_call: TRBD2
clone_size: NA
j_call: TRBJ2-5
v_call: TRBV29-1
cdr3_aa: CSDRTSGGRETQYF
cdr3_nt: TGCAGCGATCGGACTAGCGGGGGGCGGGAGACCCAGTACTTC

d_call: NA
clone_size: NA
j_call: TRBJ1-5
v_call: TRBV18
cdr3_aa: CASSRDNSNQPQHF
cdr3_nt: TGTGCCAGCTCACGCGATAATAGCAATCAGCCCCAGCATTTT

d_call: NA
clone_size: NA
j_call: TRBJ2-5
v_call: TRBV2
cdr3_aa: CASSLGAETQYF
cdr3_nt: TGTGCCAGCAGTCTTGGGGCCGAGACCCAGTACTTC

d_call: TRBD1
clone_size: NA
j_call: TRBJ1-1
v_call: TRBV6-6
cdr3_aa: CASSGGQGNTEAFF
cdr3_nt: TGTGCCAGCAGTGGGGGACAGGGAAACACTGAAGCTTTCTTT

d_call: NA
clone_size: NA
j_call: TRBJ2-5
v_call: TRBV30
cdr3_aa: CAWSVPFGTQYF
cdr3_nt: TGTGCCTGGAGTGTCCCCTTCGGGACCCAGTACTTC

d_call: NA
clone_size: once
j_call: TRBJ1-1
v_call: TRBV18
cdr3_aa: CASSPRQAMAEAFF
cdr3_nt: TGTGCCAGCTCACCACGGCAGGCCATGGCTGAAGCTTTCTTT

d_call: TRBD2
clone_size: NA
j_call: TRBJ2-3
v_call: TRBV7-2
cdr3_aa: CASSLRLAKTDTQYF
cdr3_nt: TGTGCCAGCAGCTTACGACTAGCGAAGACAGATACGCAGTATTTT

d_call: TRBD2
clone_size: NA
j_call: TRBJ2-2
v_call: TRBV10-1
cdr3_aa: CASSERAGANTGELFF
cdr3_nt: TGCGCCAGCAGTGAGCGAGCGGGGGCGAACACCGGGGAGCTGTTTTTT

d_call: NA
clone_size: few
j_call: TRBJ2-3
v_call: TRBV2
cdr3_aa: CASSVGTDTQYF
cdr3_nt: TGTGCCAGCAGTGTGGGCACAGATACGCAGTATTTT

d_call: NA
clone_size: NA
j_call: TRBJ1-4
v_call: TRBV7-9
cdr3_aa: CASSSSPGAYNEKLFF
cdr3_nt: TGTGCCAGCAGTTCCTCCCCGGGGGCTTATAATGAAAAACTGTTTTTT

d_call: NA
clone_size: NA
j_call: TRBJ1-2
v_call: TRBV2
cdr3_aa: CASSASNYGYTF
cdr3_nt: TGTGCCAGCAGTGCAAGTAACTATGGCTACACCTTC

d_call: NA
clone_size: NA
j_call: TRBJ2-2
v_call: TRBV6-1
cdr3_aa: CASSEVGGYSTGELFF
cdr3_nt: TGTGCCAGCAGTGAAGTGGGGGGATATTCCACCGGGGAGCTGTTTTTT

d_call: NA
clone_size: few
j_call: TRBJ1-6
v_call: TRBV2
cdr3_aa: CASRRGGNSPLHF
cdr3_nt: TGTGCCAGCAGGAGGGGGGGTAATTCACCCCTCCACTTT

d_call: TRBD2
clone_size: NA
j_call: TRBJ2-3
v_call: TRBV7-8
cdr3_aa: CASSFSGSADTQYF
cdr3_nt: TGTGCCAGCAGCTTTAGCGGGAGCGCAGATACGCAGTATTTT

d_call: TRBD1
clone_size: NA
j_call: TRBJ2-2
v_call: TRBV19
cdr3_aa: CASTLGQGGAGELFF
cdr3_nt: TGTGCCAGTACCTTGGGACAGGGGGGTGCCGGGGAGCTGTTTTTT

d_call: TRBD1
clone_size: NA
j_call: TRBJ1-1
v_call: TRBV19
cdr3_aa: CASSIARDRPAGAFF
cdr3_nt: TGTGCCAGTAGTATAGCCCGGGACAGGCCGGCCGGAGCTTTCTTT

d_call: TRBD2
clone_size: NA
j_call: TRBJ2-3
v_call: TRBV9
cdr3_aa: CASSGWTSGRSWDTQYF
cdr3_nt: TGTGCCAGCAGCGGATGGACTAGCGGGAGGTCGTGGGATACGCAGTATTTT

d_call: NA
clone_size: NA
j_call: TRBJ2-1
v_call: TRBV9
cdr3_aa: CASSGGTHRNEQFF
cdr3_nt: TGTGCCAGCAGCGGGGGCACCCATCGGAATGAGCAGTTCTTC

d_call: NA
clone_size: few
j_call: TRBJ1-6
v_call: TRBV6-1
cdr3_aa: CASSEGRAVNSPLHF
cdr3_nt: TGTGCCAGCAGTGAAGGGAGGGCCGTCAATTCACCCCTCCACTTT

d_call: NA
clone_size: NA
j_call: TRBJ2-7
v_call: TRBV20-1
cdr3_aa: CSASLGNEQYF
cdr3_nt: TGCAGTGCTAGTCTGGGGAACGAGCAGTACTTC

d_call: NA
clone_size: NA
j_call: TRBJ1-3
v_call: TRBV10-1
cdr3_aa: CASSESISESGNTIYF
cdr3_nt: TGCGCCAGCAGTGAGTCCATATCGGAGTCTGGAAACACCATATATTTT

d_call: NA
clone_size: NA
j_call: TRBJ1-4
v_call: TRBV27
cdr3_aa: CASRGLGEKLFF
cdr3_nt: TGTGCCAGCAGAGGACTCGGTGAAAAACTGTTTTTT

d_call: TRBD1
clone_size: NA
j_call: TRBJ2-1
v_call: TRBV19
cdr3_aa: CASSLDRYNEQFF
cdr3_nt: TGTGCCAGTAGTCTGGACAGGTACAATGAGCAGTTCTTC

d_call: NA
clone_size: NA
j_call: TRBJ2-1
v_call: TRBV10-2
cdr3_aa: CASSSTGRRDNEQFF
cdr3_nt: TGCGCCAGCAGTTCGACAGGGAGGCGGGACAATGAGCAGTTCTTC

d_call: NA
clone_size: NA
j_call: TRBJ2-5
v_call: TRBV7-2
cdr3_aa: CASSSKRRDTQETQYF
cdr3_nt: TGTGCCAGCAGCTCCAAGCGCAGGGATACCCAAGAGACCCAGTACTTC

d_call: NA
clone_size: NA
j_call: TRBJ2-2
v_call: TRBV4-3
cdr3_aa: CASSQERGERKGGELFF
cdr3_nt: TGCGCCAGCAGCCAAGAAAGGGGCGAGCGGAAAGGCGGGGAGCTGTTTTTT

d_call: TRBD2
clone_size: NA
j_call: TRBJ2-5
v_call: TRBV18
cdr3_aa: CASSPLAGEQETQYF
cdr3_nt: TGTGCCAGCTCACCACTAGCGGGGGAACAAGAGACCCAGTACTTC

d_call: NA
clone_size: NA
j_call: TRBJ1-2
v_call: TRBV20-1
cdr3_aa: CSARQIYGYTF
cdr3_nt: TGCAGTGCACGGCAGATCTATGGCTACACCTTC

d_call: NA
clone_size: NA
j_call: TRBJ2-2
v_call: TRBV11-2
cdr3_aa: CASSLSPQTGELFF
cdr3_nt: TGTGCCAGCAGCTTAAGCCCCCAGACCGGGGAGCTGTTTTTT

d_call: NA
clone_size: NA
j_call: TRBJ2-7
v_call: TRBV7-9
cdr3_aa: CASSLGWTENSYEQYF
cdr3_nt: TGTGCCAGCAGCTTGGGATGGACAGAAAACTCCTACGAGCAGTACTTC

d_call: TRBD2
clone_size: once
j_call: TRBJ2-7
v_call: TRBV7-2
cdr3_aa: CASSFTGGSYEQYF
cdr3_nt: TGTGCCAGCAGCTTTACGGGGGGCTCCTACGAGCAGTACTTC

d_call: TRBD1
clone_size: many
j_call: TRBJ1-2
v_call: TRBV28
cdr3_aa: CASSTLDRVGGYTF
cdr3_nt: TGTGCCAGCAGTACCTTAGACAGGGTGGGCGGCTACACCTTC

d_call: NA
clone_size: NA
j_call: TRBJ1-1
v_call: TRBV5-1
cdr3_aa: CASSLEDNTEAFF
cdr3_nt: TGCGCCAGCAGCTTGGAAGACAACACTGAAGCTTTCTTT

d_call: TRBD1
clone_size: NA
j_call: TRBJ1-5
v_call: TRBV7-2
cdr3_aa: CASSRTGGNQPQHF
cdr3_nt: TGTGCCAGCAGCCGTACAGGGGGCAATCAGCCCCAGCATTTT

d_call: TRBD2
clone_size: NA
j_call: TRBJ2-2
v_call: TRBV19
cdr3_aa: CASSIVGLAGGPGTGELFF
cdr3_nt: TGTGCCAGTAGTATAGTGGGGCTAGCGGGAGGGCCTGGCACCGGGGAGCTGTTTTTT